The 28 T cell receptor beta chains listed next were all sequenced from one sample in a study of blood T cell repertoires in COVID-19. Sequenced by immunoSEQ multiplex PCR; TCRdb stores in-frame clones only, minus some. The table records about 170,000 clones, 70% to 90% of them present only once. Sequences were obtained from peripheral blood. These receptors were obtained from a man between 60 and 70 years old with COVID-19, enrolled during active disease.

The chain recombines TRBV30 with TRBJ2-2; TRBD2 aligns across 7 bases. This CDR3 contains 18 residues. The junction had 16 bases not matched to a gene; V was cut back by 4 bases and J by 2 bases. From germline, CDR1 is GTSNPN and CDR2 SVGIG (reference sequence). The CDR3 nucleotides are TGTGCCTGGACCCCCCCCTTGGGGAGGGGTGTAAACACCGGGGAGCTGTTTTTT. It is translated as CAWTPPLGRGVNTGELFF.

V is TRBV2 and J is TRBJ1-5; TRBD1 aligns across 7 bases. The CDR3 contains 14 residues. Trimming removed 4 bases from V and 7 bases from J; junction bases left unmatched: 7. Germline CDR1 SNHLY, CDR2 FYNNEI. CDR3 DNA: TGTGCCAGCAGTGCCCTGACAGGGAACCAGCCCCAGCATTTT. This translates into CASSALTGNQPQHF.

The chain combines TRBV23-1 with TRBJ2-1, with 7 bases identical to TRBD2. TRBV23-1 is flagged as an ORF with uncertain function. Trimming at V came to 0 bases and at J to 8 bases, leaving 4 bases not matched to a gene. This CDR3 has 14 residues. CDR3 nucleotide sequence: TGCGCCAGCAGTCAATCGCGGGGGTACGATGAGCAGTTCTTC. This sequence encodes CASSQSRGYDEQFF.

This clone was found a few times. The genes are TRBV12-3 or TRBV12-4 and TRBJ1-4, with a weak D call TRBD1 (6 bases). This CDR3 contains 13 residues. V lost 10 bases and J lost 7, with 16 bases in between. This CDR3 is CATTGISSEKLFF. CDR3 coding DNA: TGTGCCACCACAGGGATTTCCAGTGAAAAACTGTTTTTT.

The rearrangement joins TRBV11-3 to TRBJ1-1; possible D gene TRBD1, 5 bases. The CDR3 has 14 residues. Germline V gene lookup returns CDR1 SGHNT and CDR2 YENEEA. Trimming took 5 bases from V and 5 from J, leaving 15 bases between them. Written as DNA, the CDR3 is TGTGCCAGCAGCGCCCAACCAGGGCAAACTGAAGCTTTCTTT. Protein sequence: CASSAQPGQTEAFF. Complete variable domain (other parts from reference TRBV11-3 and TRBJ1-1): EAGVVQSPRYKIIEKKQPVAFWCNPISGHNTLYWYLQNLGQGPELLIRYENEEAVDDSQLPKDRFSAERLKGVDSTLKIQPAELGDSAVYLCASSAQPGQTEAFFGQGTRLTVV.

This chain links TRBV4-3 with TRBJ2-7, with 7 positions matching TRBD2. Germline loops: CDR1 LGHNA, CDR2 YSLEER. J gave up 2 bases and V 1 base, and 11 bases lay outside the gene matches. This CDR3 region has 17 residues. CDR3 nucleotides: TGCGCCAGCAGCCAAGTTGCTGGCGGGAGCCTTCCCTACGAGCAGTACTTC. Translated: CASSQVAGGSLPYEQYF.

V gene TRBV24-1 combines with J gene TRBJ1-5, with TRBD1 identical over 8 bases. CDR1 KGHDR and CDR2 SFDVKD come from the germline V gene. The CDR3 extends over 18 amino acids. With V trimmed by 4 bases and J by 0 bases, 10 bases remained unmatched. The CDR3 coding sequence is TGTGCCACCAGTGACCGGGACAGGAGATTCTATAGCAATCAGCCCCAGCATTTT. It translates to CATSDRDRRFYSNQPQHF.

The chain recombines TRBV18 with TRBJ1-4; D gene unclear. This CDR3 is built from 15 residues. V lost 5 bases and J lost 5, with 15 bases in between. Germline lookup yields CDR1 KGHSH and CDR2 LQKENI. The CDR3: CASSSNTGRNEKLFF. CDR3 DNA sequence: TGTGCCAGCTCATCAAACACGGGAAGAAATGAAAAACTGTTTTTT. The whole variable domain, filled in from reference TRBV18 and TRBJ1-4, reads NAGVMQNPRHLVRRRGQEARLRCSPMKGHSHVYWYRQLPEEGLKFMVYLQKENIIDESGMPKERFSAEFPKEGPSILRIQQVVRGDSAAYFCASSSNTGRNEKLFFGSGTQLSVL.

This chain connects TRBV10-3 to TRBJ1-4, with D hard to call. This CDR3 has 15 amino acids. Germline lookup yields CDR1 ENHRY and CDR2 SYGVKD. V gave up 0 bases and J gave up 1 base, with 6 bases separating them. This chain's CDR3 is CAISESEKTNEKLFF. In DNA, the CDR3 is TGTGCCATCAGTGAGTCTGAGAAAACTAATGAAAAACTGTTTTTT.

Here the CDR3 DNA reads TGTGCCAGCAGTTTGCTTGACAGGGACAATCAGCCCCAGCATTTT. This sequence encodes CASSLLDRDNQPQHF. The rearrangement links TRBV27 to TRBJ1-5, with 7 nucleotides matching TRBD1. There are 15 residues in the CDR3. Germline-derived CDR1 and CDR2 are MNHEY and SMNVEV (reference sequence). V shed 3 bases and J 3 bases; nucleotides not matched to a gene: 5.

The chain links TRBV10-3 to TRBJ2-2; TRBD1 matches 11 bases. Germline CDR1 reads ENHRY; CDR2 reads SYGVKD. V gave up 10 bases and J gave up 3 bases; unmatched junction bases: 10. This CDR3 has 16 amino acids. CDR3 amino acids: CATKNGQGAYTGELFF. The CDR3 DNA reads TGTGCCACCAAAAACGGACAGGGGGCATACACCGGGGAGCTGTTTTTT.

The CDR3 protein is CASSQERRTLPTF. Here the CDR3 DNA reads TGCGCCAGCAGCCAAGAGAGGAGGACCCTGCCCACCTTC. The chain links TRBV4-3 to TRBJ1-2; D not resolved. Germline V CDR1 and CDR2: LGHNA, YSLEER. V lost 0 bases, J lost 13 bases, and 15 bases lay in between. The CDR3 is 13 residues long.

This chain uses TRBV28 with TRBJ1-2; weak D call: TRBD1 (5 bases). Germline V gene lookup returns CDR1 MDHEN and CDR2 SYDVKM. With 5 bases removed from V and 4 bases from J, the gap between germline ends came to 32 bases. The CDR3 is 20 residues long. The CDR3 coding sequence is TGTGCCAGCAGTCCCCTGGGGGGTGGTGGCAGCTCAAGAGGGATCTATGGCTACACCTTC. Protein sequence: CASSPLGGGGSSRGIYGYTF.

The rearrangement links TRBV7-9 to TRBJ1-3; no firm D call. Germline values: CDR1 SEHNR, CDR2 FQNEAQ (reference sequence). The CDR3 is made up of 14 amino acids. The V end lost 6 bases, the J end lost 4 bases, and 13 bases lay between the germline ends. This CDR3 is CASSYRSLGNTIYF. The CDR3 coding sequence is TGTGCCAGCAGTTACCGGAGCCTCGGAAACACCATATATTTT.

This clone occurred once. The rearrangement links TRBV5-4 to TRBJ1-1, with D perhaps matching TRBD1 (6 bases). The CDR3 runs to 14 residues. Trimming took 0 bases from V and 6 from J, leaving 12 bases between them. Per the germline V gene, CDR1 is SGHNT and CDR2 is YYREEE (reference sequence). The CDR3 DNA follows: TGTGCCAGCAGCTTGGATAGGGGGGGGCCTGAAGCTTTCTTT. This gives the protein CASSLDRGGPEAFF. The full variable domain, with the rest looked up from reference TRBV5-4 and TRBJ1-1, is ETGVTQSPTHLIKTRGQQVTLRCSSQSGHNTVSWYQQALGQGPQFIFQYYREEENGRGNFPPRFSGLQFPNYSSELNVNALELDDSALYLCASSLDRGGPEAFFGQGTRLTVV.

This chain connects TRBV19 to TRBJ2-7; maybe TRBD1 (6 bases). Trimming removed 1 base at V and 2 bases at J, with 9 bases between. Germline CDR1 LNHDA, CDR2 SQIVND (reference sequence). This CDR3 region has 14 residues. CDR3 protein: CASSIAGQAYEQYF. The CDR3 nucleotides are TGTGCCAGTAGTATAGCGGGACAAGCCTACGAGCAGTACTTC. The full variable domain, its missing parts supplied by reference TRBV19 and TRBJ2-7, is DGGITQSPKYLFRKEGQNVTLSCEQNLNHDAMYWYRQDPGQGLRLIYYSQIVNDFQKGDIAEGYSVSREKKESFPLTVTSAQKNPTAFYLCASSIAGQAYEQYFGPGTRLTVT.

The genes are TRBV5-1 and TRBJ1-1; 7 nucleotides line up with TRBD1. Per germline, CDR1 SGHRS and CDR2 YFSETQ. V was pared by 0 bases and J by 5 bases, with 10 bases of the junction left unmatched. The CDR3 totals 16 residues. CDR3 sequence reads: CASSLGPFTGETEAFF. The CDR3 DNA sequence: TGCGCCAGCAGCTTGGGTCCCTTTACAGGGGAGACTGAAGCTTTCTTT.

This chain joins TRBV5-5 and TRBJ1-1; D gene ambiguous. This CDR3 has 13 amino acids. Trimming cost V 2 bases and J 1 base, with 6 bases left between them. Germline V gene data show CDR1 as SGHKS and CDR2 as YYEKEE (reference sequence). In DNA, the CDR3 is TGTGCCAGCAGCTTCACAGCGAACACTGAAGCTTTCTTT. The encoded protein is CASSFTANTEAFF.

The chain carries TRBV7-2 and TRBJ2-1, with D unresolved. CDR1 and CDR2 (germline): SGHTA, FQGNSA. The CDR3 length is 15 residues. V lost 3 bases and J 0 bases, leaving 9 bases between the germline ends. Here the CDR3 DNA reads TGTGCCAGCAGCTTTGAGGTGCACTCCTACAATGAGCAGTTCTTC. This encodes CASSFEVHSYNEQFF.

This chain uses TRBV5-1 with TRBJ2-7; 10 bases map to TRBD1. CDR3 length: 16 residues. Germline CDR1 SGHRS, CDR2 YFSETQ. The junction had 8 bases not matched to a gene; V was cut back by 0 bases and J by 5 bases. CDR3 sequence (DNA): TGCGCCAGCAGCTTGGCTCTAGGGACAGGGGACAACGAGCAGTACTTC. Protein sequence: CASSLALGTGDNEQYF.

This chain's CDR3 is CASSDGLFSGYTF. As DNA, the CDR3 is TGTGCCAGCAGTGACGGACTATTTAGTGGCTACACCTTC. This chain links TRBV2 with TRBJ1-2; the D is unclear. Between the trimmed V and J ends, which lost 3 bases and 7 bases, there was a span of 12 bases. The CDR3 has 13 amino acids. The V gene's germline CDR1 is SNHLY and CDR2 FYNNEI. The whole variable domain, filled in from reference TRBV2 and TRBJ1-2, reads EPEVTQTPSHQVTQMGQEVILRCVPISNHLYFYWYRQILGQKVEFLVSFYNNEISEKSEIFDDQFSVERPDGSNFTLKIRSTKLEDSAMYFCASSDGLFSGYTFGSGTRLTVV.

The rearrangement uses TRBV24-1 and TRBJ2-6; D unresolved. Trimming took 6 bases from V and 0 from J, leaving 11 bases between them. Germline lookup yields CDR1 KGHDR and CDR2 SFDVKD. This CDR3 contains 16 residues. In nucleotides, the CDR3 is TGTGCCACCAGTTATAATACGGGCTCTGGGGCCAACGTCCTGACTTTC. Translation: CATSYNTGSGANVLTF.

The count of this clone is one. This chain connects TRBV3-1 (or the pseudogene TRBV3-2) to TRBJ2-7, with 7 bases identical to TRBD1. Germline lookup yields CDR1 LGHDT and CDR2 YNNKEL (reference sequence). Trimming took 6 bases from V and 2 from J; bases not matched to a gene: 10. The CDR3 extends over 15 amino acids. The CDR3 spells CASRLNSGTAYEQYF. CDR3 nucleotides: TGTGCCAGCAGACTCAATTCCGGGACAGCCTACGAGCAGTACTTC.

This chain joins TRBV19 and TRBJ2-1, with 7 positions matching TRBD2. Germline V gives CDR1 LNHDA, CDR2 SQIVND (reference sequence). Trimming cost V 3 bases and J 4 bases; bases outside gene matches: 6. The CDR3 covers 15 residues. DNA of the CDR3: TGTGCCAGTAGTATGTCGGGAGGACCGTACAATGAGCAGTTCTTC. It codes for CASSMSGGPYNEQFF.

The gene calls are TRBV7-9 and TRBJ2-3; 7 positions match TRBD1. There are 15 residues in the CDR3. The germline CDR1 and CDR2 sequences are SEHNR and FQNEAQ (reference sequence). V lost 2 bases and J lost 3; bases outside the gene matches: 5. In DNA form, the CDR3 reads TGTGCCAGCAGCTTACCGACAGGGTCGACAGATACGCAGTATTTT. Protein: CASSLPTGSTDTQYF.

The chain recombines TRBV24-1 with TRBJ2-7; TRBD2 aligns across 7 bases. J gave up 7 bases and V 8 bases, and 10 bases lay outside the gene matches. The CDR3 spans 13 residues. The germline gives CDR1 KGHDR, CDR2 SFDVKD. The CDR3 reads CATTTGGVGEQYF. The CDR3 DNA follows: TGTGCCACCACCACTGGGGGGGTGGGGGAGCAGTACTTC.

This chain uses TRBV27 with TRBJ1-5; D gene unclear. This CDR3 has 15 amino acids. Germline CDR1 reads MNHEY; CDR2 reads SMNVEV (reference sequence). The V end was cut by 2 bases, the J end by 0 bases, with 8 bases between. The CDR3 sequence: CASSLNPYSNQPQHF. The CDR3 DNA is TGTGCCAGCAGTTTAAATCCCTATAGCAATCAGCCCCAGCATTTT.

A single count supports this clone. The chain is built from TRBV28 and TRBJ1-1, with D possibly TRBD1 on 6 matching bases. V lost 3 bases to trimming and J lost 4 bases, with 12 bases between them. The CDR3 is 14 amino acids. The germline V gene encodes CDR1 MDHEN and CDR2 SYDVKM. CDR3 sequence reads: CASSLVQGTTEAFF. CDR3 nucleotides: TGTGCCAGCAGTTTGGTCCAGGGGACCACTGAAGCTTTCTTT.